The T cell receptor (beta chain) described here comes from a study of T cell repertoires in cytomegalovirus infection. Study overall: Both recently identified HLA-C-restricted and well-studied HLA-B-restricted CMV epitopes were used in the study. Public TCR beta signature analysis indicated the presence of both CMV infection and matching HLA type.

TCRdb re-derived calls from the reads in MiXCR, one entry per CDR3 protein. This table holds roughly 310,000 distinct CDR3 sequences, 25% to 35% found once. The CDR3 runs to 14 residues. Germline V lookup: CDR1 LNHDA, CDR2 SQIVND (reference sequence). V was clipped by 4 bases and J by 5 bases, with 12 bases between them. As concerns this clonotype: Its target is unknown.

This sequence was found in a human donor in good health (CMV status not recorded). Some clones in this sample may be carry-over from other donors' samples. The V call is TRBV19, the J call TRBJ1-5, with D hard to call. Sequencing was performed on cultured PBMCs, taken from culture after CMV antigen stimulation. DNA of the CDR3: TGTGCCAGTAGTAAGGAAATCGGGGATCAGCCCCAGCATTTT. This encodes CASSKEIGDQPQHF.